This T cell receptor (beta chain) appears in the sequencing data of a study of shared clonotypes between healthy human individuals. Execution of the assay was at deep level. Measured with immunoSEQ multiplex PCR; TCRdb has only the in-frame clones, and not every one. Of around 1,100,000 clones in the sample, around three quarters are singletons; the top ten hold about 0.89%. This CDR3 has 17 amino acids. The germline V and J ends were trimmed by 0 bases and 3 bases, with 17 bases remaining between them. CDR1 is MNHNS, CDR2 SASEGT, per germline. The gene calls are TRBV6-1 and TRBJ1-1; unclear D gene. This receptor was taken from a man aged 18 to 30 in good health. Some clones in this sample may be carry-over from other donors' samples. The specimen sequenced was memory CD4+ T cells from PBMCs. Subset reported: CD45RA-negative fraction. CDR3 amino acids: CASSEARALTGHTEAFF. For the CDR3, the DNA is TGTGCCAGCAGTGAAGCTCGGGCACTAACCGGTCACACTGAAGCTTTCTTT.